Presented here are 6 T cell receptor beta chains from one specimen sequenced in a study of blood T cell repertoires in COVID-19. Profiling relied on immunoSEQ multiplex PCR, and the TCRdb table lists in-frame clones only, not all of them. The sample lists about 260,000 clones, 80% to 90% occurring once. Source material: PBMCs or T cells enriched from blood (not recorded which). The origin of the receptors is a middle-aged man who had been exposed to COVID-19.

The chain links TRBV5-1 to TRBJ2-1, with TRBD1 identical over 9 bases. Germline V gene lookup returns CDR1 SGHRS and CDR2 YFSETQ. Germline trimming cut 4 bases from V and 12 bases from J; bases unmatched to any gene: 14. CDR3 length: 15 residues. CDR3: CASSSGTGRDTGQFF. In DNA, the CDR3 is TGCGCCAGCAGCAGCGGGACAGGGAGGGATACTGGGCAGTTCTTC.

This chain connects TRBV28 to TRBJ1-1; TRBD1 is a possible D gene (6 bases). There are 13 residues in the CDR3. V dropped 3 bases and J dropped 10 bases, with 15 bases sitting between them. Germline values: CDR1 MDHEN, CDR2 SYDVKM. CDR3 coding DNA: TGTGCCAGCAGTTTTCGGGGGAGGGGGGTAGCTTTCTTT. Protein: CASSFRGRGVAFF.

For the CDR3, the DNA is TGTGCCAGCAGTTTAGTCCGGTCCTATGGCTACACCTTC. Translation: CASSLVRSYGYTF. The chain employs TRBV12-3 or TRBV12-4 and TRBJ1-2; D not certain. The V end lost 1 base, the J end lost 4 bases, and 7 bases lay between the germline ends. CDR3 length: 13 residues.

This clone was observed once. V usage is TRBV7-8 and J usage is TRBJ2-2; 13 nucleotides match TRBD2. The CDR3 is 17 residues long. Germline CDR1 reads SGHVS; CDR2 reads FQNEAQ. Losses at the gene ends were 5 bases for V and 7 bases for J; bases not matched to a gene: 10. CDR3 DNA: TGTGCCAGCAGCCCGGGACTAGCGGGGCCCGAGGGCGGGGAGCTGTTTTTT. The encoded protein is CASSPGLAGPEGGELFF. The full variable domain, its missing parts supplied by reference TRBV7-8 and TRBJ2-2, is GAGVSQSPRYKVAKRGQDVALRCDPISGHVSLFWYQQALGQGPEFLTYFQNEAQLDKSGLPSDRFFAERPEGSVSTLKIQRTQQEDSAVYLCASSPGLAGPEGGELFFGEGSRLTVL.

In nucleotides, the CDR3 is TGTGCCAGTAGTATTGAGGGGGCTTGGAATCAGCCCCAGCATTTT. It translates to CASSIEGAWNQPQHF. This chain links TRBV19 with TRBJ1-5; 7 nucleotides line up with TRBD1. Trimming at V came to 3 bases and at J to 4 bases, leaving 6 bases not matched to a gene. CDR1 LNHDA and CDR2 SQIVND come from the germline V gene (reference sequence). The CDR3 covers 15 residues.

V and J are TRBV5-5 and TRBJ1-2; 7 bases are shared with TRBD1. There are 15 residues in the CDR3. Looked up from germline, CDR1 is SGHKS and CDR2 is YYEKEE (reference sequence). Germline trimming cut 4 bases from V and 3 bases from J; bases unmatched to any gene: 9. The CDR3 region has the DNA TGTGCCAGCAGCCCCCGTCGACAGGGACACTATGGCTACACCTTC. Its protein product is CASSPRRQGHYGYTF.